The 30 T cell receptor beta chains listed next were all sequenced from one sample in a study of cytomegalovirus exposure and HLA in healthy donors. In the PCR, 60 Vbeta and 13 Jbeta primers were used. The assay was immunoSEQ multiplex PCR, and TCRdb's table has in-frame clones only and misses some. The repertoire holds more than 110,000 clones, with about 78% as singletons. The sample comprised PBMCs. The source is a man between 18 and 35 years old in good health and CMV-seronegative.

This sequence joins TRBV7-9 and TRBJ2-5; 8 bases match TRBD2. The assigned J gene may be wrong: the sequence end matches TRBJ2-7 better. This CDR3 comprises 14 residues. Germline CDR1 reads SEHNR; CDR2 reads FQNEAQ (reference sequence). The CDR3 loop reads CASRQRGPRYEQYF. In DNA, the CDR3 is TGTGCCAGCAGGCAGCGGGGGCCGCGCTACGAGCAGTACTTC.

This sequence joins TRBV18 and TRBJ1-5, with 7 bases identical to TRBD1. The CDR3 runs 15 residues. CDR1 and CDR2 (germline): KGHSH, LQKENI. The junction had 6 bases not matched to a gene; V was cut back by 1 base and J by 6 bases. As DNA, the CDR3 is TGTGCCAGCTCACCACGGGACAGTGGAACTCAGCCCCAGCATTTT. Translation gives CASSPRDSGTQPQHF.

The chain's CDR3 is CASRADIGQGARGYTF. CDR3 nucleotides: TGTGCCAGCAGGGCGGATATTGGACAGGGGGCGCGAGGCTACACCTTC. The rearrangement uses TRBV7-8 and TRBJ1-2; 11 nucleotides agree with TRBD1. CDR3 size: 16 residues. Looked up from germline, CDR1 is SGHVS and CDR2 is FQNEAQ. The junction had 14 bases not matched to a gene; V was cut back by 6 bases and J by 8 bases.

The V gene is TRBV19, the J gene TRBJ1-4; 9 positions match TRBD1. Germline CDR1 reads LNHDA; CDR2 reads SQIVND (reference sequence). The trim removed 5 bases at V and 5 bases at J, leaving 6 bases unmatched. The CDR3 covers 15 residues. The CDR3 loop is CASSLVGTGNEKLFF. The CDR3 bases are TGTGCCAGTAGTCTCGTCGGGACAGGGAATGAAAAACTGTTTTTT.

The chain employs TRBV18 and TRBJ2-1, with D unclear. The ends were cut back, 8 bases at V and 5 bases at J, with 16 bases in the middle. The CDR3 length is 14 residues. Per the germline V gene, CDR1 is KGHSH and CDR2 is LQKENI. CDR3 bases: TGTGCCAGCACCCTTTCCCAGCGTAACAATGAGCAGTTCTTC. This translates into CASTLSQRNNEQFF.

The chain employs TRBV6-5 and TRBJ1-2; no clear D. This CDR3 is built from 14 residues. V was pared by 2 bases and J by 8 bases, with 15 bases between. The germline CDR1 and CDR2 sequences are MNHEY and SVGAGI. The CDR3 DNA is TGTGCCAGCAGTTACGCCCAGGCCACTTCGGGCTACACCTTC. Its protein product is CASSYAQATSGYTF.

The V and J genes are TRBV28 and TRBJ2-5; TRBD2 is a possible D gene (6 bases). CDR3 length equals 19 residues. Trimming removed 3 bases from V and 0 bases from J, with 23 bases in between. Germline loops: CDR1 MDHEN, CDR2 SYDVKM. The CDR3, as DNA: TGTGCCAGCAGTTTGAAGGTACGGAGGAGGGGCGCGTACCAAGAGACCCAGTACTTC. This gives the protein CASSLKVRRRGAYQETQYF.

CDR3 amino acids: CASSQDVGTQTNTIYF. The CDR3 bases are TGTGCCAGCAGCCAAGATGTTGGGACACAGACGAACACCATATATTTT. The gene calls are TRBV4-2 and TRBJ1-3; D is perhaps TRBD1 (6 bases). The CDR3 runs to 16 residues. Per germline, CDR1 LGHNA and CDR2 YNFKEQ. Trimming removed 0 bases at V and 7 bases at J, with 16 bases between.

This clone was detected only once. This chain joins TRBV6-6 and TRBJ1-1; TRBD1 is a possible D gene (5 bases). The CDR3 contains 13 residues. CDR1 is MNHNY, CDR2 SVGAGI, per germline (reference sequence). Trimming stripped 3 bases from V and 6 bases from J, with 11 bases between. CDR3: CASSYYGGAEAFF. The CDR3 nucleotides are TGTGCCAGCAGTTATTACGGGGGGGCTGAAGCTTTCTTT.

J is TRBJ2-5 and V is TRBV19; TRBD1 agrees at 10 bases. The J segment lost 4 bases and the V segment lost 1 base, leaving 6 bases of the junction unmatched. Germline V gives CDR1 LNHDA, CDR2 SQIVND (reference sequence). CDR3 length: 16 amino acids. The DNA of the CDR3 is TGTGCCAGTAGTATAGTGGGGACAGGGGCTGGAGAGACCCAGTACTTC. Its translation: CASSIVGTGAGETQYF.

The chain recombines TRBV5-1 with TRBJ2-3, with 7 positions matching TRBD2. This CDR3 has 16 residues. CDR1 SGHRS and CDR2 YFSETQ come from the germline V gene. The J segment lost 0 bases and the V segment lost 3 bases, leaving 7 bases of the junction unmatched. The CDR3 DNA follows: TGCGCCAGCAGCTCCGCTAGCGGCCCTAGCACAGATACGCAGTATTTT. This codes for CASSSASGPSTDTQYF.

J is TRBJ2-2 and V is TRBV11-2, with D unresolved. There are 15 residues in the CDR3. Germline CDR1 is SGHAT and CDR2 is FQNNGV. The germline V and J ends were trimmed by 2 bases and 1 base, with 8 bases remaining between them. Written as DNA, the CDR3 is TGTGCCAGCAGCTTATTTCCGGGGAACACCGGGGAGCTGTTTTTT. It encodes CASSLFPGNTGELFF.

The chain employs TRBV7-2 and TRBJ1-2; D remains unclear. The germline CDR1 and CDR2 sequences are SGHTA and FQGNSA. This CDR3 region has 14 residues. V was trimmed by 1 base and J by 2 bases, leaving 8 bases between them. The CDR3 is CASSLGGYNYGYTF. DNA of the CDR3: TGTGCCAGCAGCTTAGGAGGATACAACTATGGCTACACCTTC. Combining the CDR3 with reference TRBV7-2 and TRBJ1-2 gives the whole variable domain GAGVSQSPSNKVTEKGKDVELRCDPISGHTALYWYRQSLGQGLEFLIYFQGNSAPDKSGLPSDRFSAERTGGSVSTLTIQRTQQEDSAVYLCASSLGGYNYGYTFGSGTRLTVV.

This clone has only a few counts. The CDR3 bases are TGTGCCAGCAGTGATCCAGGGAACGAGCAGTACTTC. It translates to CASSDPGNEQYF. The V gene is TRBV2, the J gene TRBJ2-7; D possibly corresponds to TRBD1 (5 bases). Trimming took off 3 bases at V and 5 bases at J, with 8 bases between the two ends. The CDR3 runs to 12 residues. CDR1 is SNHLY, CDR2 FYNNEI, per germline.

This clone was seen more than once but under ten times. The chain is built from TRBV21-1 and TRBJ2-2; the table calls TRBD1, which could not be checked here. TRBV21-1 is marked as a pseudogene. The CDR3 is 13 residues long. The CDR3 DNA is TGTGCCAGGAGGGGGCGTTACACCGGGGAGCTGTTTTTT. Translated, it gives CARRGRYTGELFF.

The chain uses TRBV5-1 and TRBJ2-5, with a tentative D call TRBD1 (5 bases). Trimming left V 5 bases short and J 1 base short, with 12 bases between. Germline loops: CDR1 SGHRS, CDR2 YFSETQ. The CDR3 contains 14 residues. The CDR3 DNA reads as TGCGCCAGCAGATCCCTGACAGCCCAAGAGACCCAGTACTTC. Its protein product is CASRSLTAQETQYF.

The chain joins TRBV11-3 to TRBJ2-5; D ambiguous. The V end was cut by 2 bases, the J end by 4 bases, with 11 bases between. Germline assignment: CDR1 SGHNT and CDR2 YENEEA. The CDR3 covers 14 residues. CDR3 sequence reads: CASSLSYSPETQYF. The CDR3 coding sequence is TGTGCCAGCAGCTTAAGTTACAGCCCAGAGACCCAGTACTTC.

The rearrangement uses TRBV27 and TRBJ1-1; 10 bases agree with TRBD1. The CDR3 contains 16 residues. The J segment lost 0 bases and the V segment lost 5 bases, leaving 6 bases of the junction unmatched. The V gene's germline CDR1 is MNHEY and CDR2 SMNVEV (reference sequence). The CDR3 bases are TGTGCCAGCAGTCCCTGGACAGGGGGAATGAACACTGAAGCTTTCTTT. This translates into CASSPWTGGMNTEAFF.

The gene calls are TRBV28 and TRBJ2-1; maybe TRBD1 (6 bases). CDR3 length equals 17 residues. Trimming removed 7 bases at V and 4 bases at J, with 23 bases between. Germline CDR1 is MDHEN and CDR2 is SYDVKM. This chain's CDR3 is CASNKLSTWGQYNEQFF. For the CDR3, the DNA is TGTGCCAGCAACAAACTCTCCACCTGGGGGCAGTACAATGAGCAGTTCTTC.

About this clone itself: The same CDR3 arises from other DNA sequences in this sample as well. The genes are TRBV28 and TRBJ2-7; tentative D call: TRBD1 (6 bases). CDR3 length: 13 amino acids. V was shortened by 3 bases and J by 4 bases, with 10 bases between the two germline ends. Germline V gene data show CDR1 as MDHEN and CDR2 as SYDVKM. DNA for the CDR3: TGTGCCAGCAGTTTTACAGGGCCGTACGAGCAGTACTTC. This gives the protein CASSFTGPYEQYF.

This sequence joins TRBV11-2 and TRBJ2-2; 10 bases line up with TRBD1. Germline V CDR1 and CDR2: SGHAT, FQNNGV. With 5 bases clipped from V and 7 bases from J, the junction kept 7 bases outside the gene matches. The CDR3 has 15 residues. CDR3 coding DNA: TGTGCCAGCAGCCCGGGGACAGGGGTCGGCGGGGAGCTGTTTTTT. Translating it yields CASSPGTGVGGELFF. Full variable domain (remainder filled in from reference TRBV11-2 and TRBJ2-2): EAGVAQSPRYKIIEKRQSVAFWCNPISGHATLYWYQQILGQGPKLLIQFQNNGVVDDSQLPKDRFSAERLKGVDSTLKIQPAKLEDSAVYLCASSPGTGVGGELFFGEGSRLTVL.

This clone was detected a few times. The chain uses TRBV28 and TRBJ2-7, with a possible D match to TRBD2 (5 bases). Between the trimmed V and J ends, which lost 5 bases and 4 bases, there was a span of 15 bases. The CDR3 is 14 amino acids. The germline V gene encodes CDR1 MDHEN and CDR2 SYDVKM. CDR3 sequence (DNA): TGTGCCAGCAGTCCACTTGGCGGGTTTTACGAGCAGTACTTC. Protein: CASSPLGGFYEQYF. Filled out from reference TRBV28 and TRBJ2-7, the complete variable domain reads DVKVTQSSRYLVKRTGEKVFLECVQDMDHENMFWYRQDPGLGLRLIYFSYDVKMKEKGDIPEGYSVSREKKERFSLILESASTNQTSMYLCASSPLGGFYEQYFGPGTRLTVT.

This clone appeared a few times. The chain links TRBV27 to TRBJ2-2; a weak D match, TRBD1 (5 bases). Trimming cost V 4 bases and J 0 bases, with 9 bases left between them. Germline V lookup: CDR1 MNHEY, CDR2 SMNVEV (reference sequence). The CDR3 has 15 amino acids. CDR3 DNA: TGTGCCAGCAGTTGGAGACAGACGAACACCGGGGAGCTGTTTTTT. This gives the protein CASSWRQTNTGELFF.

A single count supports this clone. The chain uses TRBV2 and TRBJ2-3, with 10 nucleotides matching TRBD2. The CDR3 has 13 amino acids. Germline CDR1 is SNHLY and CDR2 is FYNNEI. V lost 8 bases to trimming and J lost 4 bases; unmatched junction nucleotides: 3. This CDR3 reads CASLAGVADTQYF. The DNA of the CDR3 is TGTGCCAGCCTAGCGGGAGTGGCAGATACGCAGTATTTT.

Only a few counts were recorded for this clone. The J gene is TRBJ1-5, the V gene TRBV27; weak D call: TRBD1 (5 bases). The germline V gene has CDR1 MNHEY and CDR2 SMNVEV (reference sequence). The CDR3 is made up of 14 amino acids. V lost 5 bases, J lost 5 bases, and 13 bases lay in between. The CDR3 nucleotides read TGTGCCAGCAGTCAAACGGGGGGGGATCAGCCCCAGCATTTT. Residues: CASSQTGGDQPQHF.

There are a few counts of this clone. Other nucleotide sequences from this sample produce the same CDR3. This chain joins TRBV28 and TRBJ2-7, with 7 positions matching TRBD1. The CDR3 extends over 15 amino acids. With 3 bases clipped from V and 4 bases from J, the junction kept 9 bases outside the gene matches. Germline values: CDR1 MDHEN, CDR2 SYDVKM. As DNA, the CDR3 is TGTGCCAGCAGTTTCCGACAGGGCCGACGATACGAGCAGTACTTC. Encoded protein: CASSFRQGRRYEQYF.

The table lists this clone with a few counts. The chain links TRBV5-6 to TRBJ1-5; the match to TRBD1 covers 8 bases. This CDR3 has 16 residues. The junction had 8 bases not matched to a gene; V was cut back by 3 bases and J by 3 bases. The V gene's germline CDR1 is SGHDT and CDR2 YYEEEE. The CDR3 DNA reads as TGTGCCAGCAGCTCATCCCGACAGGGGATCAATCAGCCCCAGCATTTT. Translated, it gives CASSSSRQGINQPQHF.

This chain joins TRBV30 and TRBJ2-3; D might be TRBD1 (6 bases). Germline-derived CDR1 and CDR2 are GTSNPN and SVGIG (reference sequence). There are 13 residues in the CDR3. Trimming took 5 bases from V and 7 from J, leaving 16 bases between them. CDR3 residues: CAWEGDHQNTQYF. Here the CDR3 DNA reads TGTGCCTGGGAGGGGGACCACCAGAATACGCAGTATTTT.

The chain employs TRBV11-2 and TRBJ2-5, with D possibly TRBD2 on 7 matching bases. This CDR3 contains 16 residues. Per the germline V gene, CDR1 is SGHAT and CDR2 is FQNNGV. Trimming pared 4 bases from V and 5 bases from J, leaving 20 bases between. CDR3 DNA: TGTGCCAGCAGCTGGGGGGGCGGGACTCCCACGGAGACCCAGTACTTC. Translation: CASSWGGGTPTETQYF.

V usage is TRBV2 and J usage is TRBJ2-1; TRBD1 matches 9 bases. After removal of 6 bases from V and 6 bases from J, the junction contained 9 bases not matched to a gene. This CDR3 is built from 15 residues. Germline assignment: CDR1 SNHLY and CDR2 FYNNEI. CDR3 amino acids: CASRPGTGNANEQFF. CDR3 nucleotides: TGTGCCAGCAGACCCGGGACAGGGAACGCCAATGAGCAGTTCTTC.